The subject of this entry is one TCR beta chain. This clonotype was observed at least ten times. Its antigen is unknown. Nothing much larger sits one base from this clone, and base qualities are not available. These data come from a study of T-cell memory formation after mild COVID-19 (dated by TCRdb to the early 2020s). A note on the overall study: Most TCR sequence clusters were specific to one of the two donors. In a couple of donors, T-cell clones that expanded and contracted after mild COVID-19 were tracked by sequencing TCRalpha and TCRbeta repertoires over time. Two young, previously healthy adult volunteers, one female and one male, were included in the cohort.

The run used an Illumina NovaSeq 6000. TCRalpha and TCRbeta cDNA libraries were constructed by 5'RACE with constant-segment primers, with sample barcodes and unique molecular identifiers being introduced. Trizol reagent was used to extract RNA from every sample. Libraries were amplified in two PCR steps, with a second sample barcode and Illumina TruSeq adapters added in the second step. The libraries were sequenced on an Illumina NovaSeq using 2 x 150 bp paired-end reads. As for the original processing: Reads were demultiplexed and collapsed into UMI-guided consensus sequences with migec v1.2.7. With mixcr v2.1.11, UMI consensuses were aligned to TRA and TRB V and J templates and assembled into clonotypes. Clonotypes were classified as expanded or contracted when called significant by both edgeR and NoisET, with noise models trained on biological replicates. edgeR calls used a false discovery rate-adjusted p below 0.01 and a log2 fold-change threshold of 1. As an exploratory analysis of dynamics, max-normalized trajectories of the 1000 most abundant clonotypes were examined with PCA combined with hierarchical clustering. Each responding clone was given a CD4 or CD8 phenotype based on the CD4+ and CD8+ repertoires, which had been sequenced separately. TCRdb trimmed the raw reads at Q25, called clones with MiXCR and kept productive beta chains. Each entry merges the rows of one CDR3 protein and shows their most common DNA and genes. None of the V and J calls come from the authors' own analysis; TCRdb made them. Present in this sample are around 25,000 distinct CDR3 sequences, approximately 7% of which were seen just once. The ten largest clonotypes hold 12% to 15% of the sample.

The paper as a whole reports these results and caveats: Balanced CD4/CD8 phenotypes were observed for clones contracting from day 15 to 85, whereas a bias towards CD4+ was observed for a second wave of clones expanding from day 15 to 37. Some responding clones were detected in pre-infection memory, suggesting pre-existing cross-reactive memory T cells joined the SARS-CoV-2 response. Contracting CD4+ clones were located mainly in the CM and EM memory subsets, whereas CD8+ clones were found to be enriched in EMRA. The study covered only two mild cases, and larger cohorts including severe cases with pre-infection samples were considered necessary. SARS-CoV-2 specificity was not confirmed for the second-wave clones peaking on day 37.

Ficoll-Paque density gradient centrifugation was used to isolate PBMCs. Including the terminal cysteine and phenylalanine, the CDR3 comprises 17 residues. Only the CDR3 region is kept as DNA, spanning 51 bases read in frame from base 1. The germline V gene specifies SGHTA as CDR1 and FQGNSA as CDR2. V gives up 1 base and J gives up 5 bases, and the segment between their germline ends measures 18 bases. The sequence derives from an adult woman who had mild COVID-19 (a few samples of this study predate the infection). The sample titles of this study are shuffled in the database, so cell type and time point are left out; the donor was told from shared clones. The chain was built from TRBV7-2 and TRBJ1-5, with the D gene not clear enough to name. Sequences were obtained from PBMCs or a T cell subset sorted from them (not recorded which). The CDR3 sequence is CASSLDHPPKGYQPQHF. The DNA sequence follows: TGTGCCAGCAGCTTAGACCACCCACCCAAGGGTTATCAGCCCCAGCATTTT.